This entry lists 16 T cell receptor beta chains sequenced from one sample in a study of blood T cell repertoires in COVID-19 (dated by TCRdb to about 2020). The library was obtained by the immunoSEQ multiplex PCR assay. TCRdb took over this immuneACCESS table, retaining in-frame rearrangements with V and J assigned. Such tables are incomplete; in checked studies, under half of the missing clones stem from an unresolved V gene, and the remainder is unexplained. The sample profile shows more than 110,000 clones; about 90% of them were found once. 10% to 13% of the sample is in the top ten clones. Sequencing input: peripheral blood. These receptor sequences come from a man between 45 and 60 years old with active or convalescent COVID-19.

This chain joins TRBV6-5 and TRBJ1-2, with 10 bases identical to TRBD1. V lost 6 bases, J lost 4 bases, and 5 bases stayed unmatched. The CDR3 contains 14 residues. Germline V gene lookup returns CDR1 MNHEY and CDR2 SVGAGI. CDR3 in amino acids: CASRRQGALYGYTF. The CDR3 region has the DNA TGTGCCAGCAGAAGACAGGGGGCCCTCTATGGCTACACCTTC.

The chain couples TRBV6-1 to TRBJ2-7; 9 bases line up with TRBD1. The CDR3 is made up of 15 amino acids. V trimming: 6 bases; J trimming: 6 bases; junction bases outside the gene matches: 12. CDR1 and CDR2 from the germline V gene are MNHNS and SASEGT. CDR3 nucleotide sequence: TGTGCCAGCAGGGGCCAGGGACAGGGTCGCGGCGAGCAGTACTTC. This gives the protein CASRGQGQGRGEQYF.

This clone was recorded only once. V is TRBV12-5 and J is TRBJ2-1; TRBD1 matches 7 bases. Per germline, CDR1 LGHNT and CDR2 FRNRAP. The CDR3 sequence is 15 residues long. The V segment lost 3 bases and the J segment 2 bases; nucleotides outside the gene matches: 4. CDR3 residues: CASGFGTVTYNEQFF. The CDR3 DNA sequence: TGTGCTAGTGGTTTTGGGACAGTCACCTACAATGAGCAGTTCTTC.

The rearrangement uses TRBV28 and TRBJ1-4; D may be TRBD1 (6 bases). The ends were cut back, 6 bases at V and 3 bases at J, with 17 bases in the middle. The CDR3 extends over 16 amino acids. CDR1 is MDHEN and CDR2 is SYDVKM in the germline V gene. The DNA for the CDR3 is TGTGCCAGCAGCCGGGCCCGGACAGCTCCTAATGAAAAACTGTTTTTT. Protein sequence: CASSRARTAPNEKLFF.

This clone has just one count. The CDR3 nucleotides read TGTGCCATCAGTGTCATCGGGAAGGAACTGTTTTTT. Translating it yields CAISVIGKELFF. This rearrangement joins TRBV10-3 to TRBJ1-4; no clear D gene. Between the trimmed V and J ends, which lost 4 bases and 12 bases, there was a span of 12 bases. Germline CDR1 ENHRY, CDR2 SYGVKD. CDR3 length: 12 amino acids.

The chain is built from TRBV9 and TRBJ2-7; 9 bases are a match to TRBD2. Germline V CDR1 and CDR2: SGDLS, YYNGEE. The CDR3 covers 15 residues. V gave up 0 bases and J gave up 2 bases; unmatched junction bases: 3. CDR3 nucleotides: TGTGCCAGCAGCGTAGCTAGCGGGACGGCCTACGAGCAGTACTTC. This translates into CASSVASGTAYEQYF.

The V gene is TRBV28, the J gene TRBJ2-7; 7 nucleotides align to TRBD1. This CDR3 comprises 14 residues. Germline CDR1 is MDHEN and CDR2 is SYDVKM. The trim removed 8 bases at V and 5 bases at J, leaving 12 bases unmatched. CDR3: CASRDSFGFHEQYF. DNA for the CDR3: TGTGCCAGCCGGGACAGTTTTGGGTTCCACGAGCAGTACTTC.

V is TRBV27 and J is TRBJ2-1, with 10 bases identical to TRBD1. Germline trimming cut 0 bases from V and 7 bases from J; bases unmatched to any gene: 6. Looked up from germline, CDR1 is MNHEY and CDR2 is SMNVEV (reference sequence). The length of the CDR3 is 16 residues. The CDR3 here is CASSLSPGQGMNEQFF. The DNA for the CDR3 is TGTGCCAGCAGTTTATCGCCGGGACAGGGGATGAATGAGCAGTTCTTC.

This clone has just one count. The rearrangement joins TRBV19 to TRBJ2-7; TRBD1 is a possible D gene (6 bases). Germline loops: CDR1 LNHDA, CDR2 SQIVND (reference sequence). V gave up 6 bases and J gave up 2 bases, with 14 bases separating them. This CDR3 region has 14 residues. CDR3 sequence (DNA): TGTGCCAGTAGCCCCTCCTGGGGGCCCTACGAGCAGTACTTC. Amino acids: CASSPSWGPYEQYF.

The chain employs TRBV28 and TRBJ1-1; perhaps TRBD1 as D (5 bases). Trimming cost V 8 bases and J 3 bases, with 16 bases left between them. Germline CDR1 is MDHEN and CDR2 is SYDVKM. The CDR3 is 14 residues long. The CDR3 region has the DNA TGTGCCAGCCAAGGGCCAGGGAAGGACACTGAAGCTTTCTTT. Its translation is CASQGPGKDTEAFF. The full variable domain, in which reference TRBV28 and TRBJ1-1 provide the parts outside the CDR3, is DVKVTQSSRYLVKRTGEKVFLECVQDMDHENMFWYRQDPGLGLRLIYFSYDVKMKEKGDIPEGYSVSREKKERFSLILESASTNQTSMYLCASQGPGKDTEAFFGQGTRLTVV.

The chain links TRBV19 to TRBJ2-6; D call uncertain. Trimming pared 8 bases from V and 0 bases from J, leaving 17 bases between. This CDR3 is 17 amino acids long. Germline V gene lookup returns CDR1 LNHDA and CDR2 SQIVND (reference sequence). The CDR3 sequence is CASLSPGRFSGANVLTF. The DNA of the CDR3 is TGTGCCAGTCTCAGCCCAGGCCGATTCTCTGGGGCCAACGTCCTGACTTTC.

V and J are TRBV5-1 and TRBJ2-2, with 10 bases identical to TRBD1. Germline V gene data show CDR1 as SGHRS and CDR2 as YFSETQ. V lost 3 bases, J lost 6 bases, and 8 bases stayed unmatched. The CDR3 spans 16 residues. CDR3: CASSSSRDRGPGELFF. The CDR3 DNA reads TGCGCCAGCAGCTCGTCCCGGGACAGGGGTCCCGGGGAGCTGTTTTTT.

The chain has TRBV11-2 and TRBJ2-3; no firm D call. Germline CDR1 reads SGHAT; CDR2 reads FQNNGV. V lost 0 bases, J lost 2 bases, and 6 bases lay in between. This CDR3 has 14 residues. The chain's CDR3 is CASSLELSTDTQYF. Written as DNA, the CDR3 is TGTGCCAGCAGCTTAGAACTATCCACAGATACGCAGTATTTT. Combining the CDR3 with reference TRBV11-2 and TRBJ2-3 gives the whole variable domain EAGVAQSPRYKIIEKRQSVAFWCNPISGHATLYWYQQILGQGPKLLIQFQNNGVVDDSQLPKDRFSAERLKGVDSTLKIQPAKLEDSAVYLCASSLELSTDTQYFGPGTRLTVL.

V usage is TRBV10-3 and J usage is TRBJ1-5; TRBD1 aligns across 8 bases. This CDR3 has 16 residues. Germline-derived CDR1 and CDR2 are ENHRY and SYGVKD. Trimming removed 2 bases from V and 2 bases from J; junction bases left unmatched: 5. The CDR3 reads CAISEGQGGGNQPQHF. The DNA for the CDR3 is TGTGCCATCAGTGAGGGACAGGGCGGCGGCAATCAGCCCCAGCATTTT.

The chain combines TRBV5-5 with TRBJ1-4; no reliable D call. CDR1 and CDR2 from the germline V gene are SGHKS and YYEKEE (reference sequence). Between the trimmed V and J ends, which lost 3 bases and 1 base, there was a span of 7 bases. CDR3 length: 14 residues. The CDR3 bases are TGTGCCAGCAGCTGGAGTGGAACTAATGAAAAACTGTTTTTT. Translating it yields CASSWSGTNEKLFF.

The rearrangement uses TRBV5-1 and TRBJ1-5; 8 bases map to TRBD1. CDR1 is SGHRS and CDR2 is YFSETQ in the germline V gene. With 0 bases clipped from V and 5 bases from J, the junction kept 4 bases outside the gene matches. CDR3 length: 15 residues. DNA for the CDR3: TGCGCCAGCAGCTTGGGACAGGGGTTCGATCAGCCCCAGCATTTT. Protein product: CASSLGQGFDQPQHF.